What follows are 12 T cell receptor beta chains derived from one specimen sequenced in a study of T cells in Graves' hyperthyroidism and ophthalmopathy (dated by TCRdb to between 2019 and 2020). Receptor amplification or capture employed multiplex PCR. Sequencing used an Illumina HiSeq 2000. TCR beta CDR3 regions were amplified from RNA transcripts. A first-round RT-PCR of the TCR CDR3 used the HTBI primer set with the Qiagen OneStep RT-PCR kit. Using fastp at Q25 and MiXCR, TCRdb reprocessed the public reads and kept productive beta chains. Entries that share a CDR3 protein sequence are merged under the most common genes and DNA. This sample has 300,000 to 450,000 distinct CDR3 sequences in its table, and roughly 13% of those were observed once. 8% to 13% of the sample comes from the top ten. The material sequenced was blood. Source of these receptors: an older woman with Graves' hyperthyroidism.

On this clonotype: The junction differs from germline at one of its ends, possibly a read error. The rearrangement joins TRBV6-2 or TRBV6-3 to TRBJ2-1; 10 bases are shared with TRBD2. Germline values: CDR1 MNHEY, CDR2 SVGEGT. CDR3 length equals 15 residues. The CDR3, as DNA: TGTGCCAGCAGTTTCGTTACTAGCGGGAACAACGAGCAGTTCTTC. Amino acid sequence: CASSFVTSGNNEQFF.

This clonotype was detected ten times or more. This chain connects TRBV6-1 to TRBJ1-5; D perhaps matches TRBD1 (6 bases). The germline V and J ends were trimmed by 4 bases and 2 bases, with 9 bases remaining between them. The CDR3 has 14 amino acids. Germline CDR1 and CDR2: MNHNS and SASEGT. The CDR3 nucleotides read TGTGCCAGCAGTGGGGGGCAGGGCAATCAGCCCCAGCATTTT. Translation: CASSGGQGNQPQHF.

This clonotype was recorded at least ten times. The V gene is TRBV27, the J gene TRBJ2-5; D is uncertain. Germline V gene sequence: CDR1 MNHEY, CDR2 SMNVEV (reference sequence). Trimming removed 9 bases from V and 2 bases from J, with 10 bases in between. This CDR3 is built from 12 residues. CDR3 sequence: CASPTLQETQYF. The DNA of the CDR3 is TGTGCCAGTCCGACACTGCAAGAGACCCAGTACTTC.

The chain joins TRBV11-2 to TRBJ2-1; D assignment may be TRBD1 or TRBD2 (5 bases each). The CDR3 contains 17 residues. V was cut by 0 bases and J by 3 bases, with 15 bases left in between. Germline assignment: CDR1 SGHAT and CDR2 FQNNGV. The CDR3 loop reads CASSLDPGTRIYNEQFF. The CDR3 DNA is TGTGCCAGCAGCTTAGACCCCGGGACCAGAATCTACAATGAGCAGTTCTTC.

The table lists this clonotype with many counts. The chain joins TRBV20-1 to TRBJ1-3; possibly TRBD1 for D (5 bases). Germline V gives CDR1 DFQATT, CDR2 SNEGSKA (reference sequence). The length of the CDR3 is 17 residues. V lost 0 bases and J lost 4, with 19 bases in between. The CDR3 region is CSAREVVGGDQGNTIYF. Written as DNA, the CDR3 is TGCAGTGCTAGAGAAGTTGTGGGGGGGGATCAAGGAAACACCATATATTTT.

This clonotype showed up just a few times. The chain has TRBV19 and TRBJ1-5; D not resolved. This CDR3 is 15 amino acids long. Germline CDR1 reads LNHDA; CDR2 reads SQIVND (reference sequence). The ends were cut back, 3 bases at V and 7 bases at J, with 16 bases in the middle. CDR3 sequence (DNA): TGTGCCAGTAGTATCGGCAGCACTCTAATCCAGCCCCAGCATTTT. The encoded protein is CASSIGSTLIQPQHF. The complete variable domain, with remaining parts taken from reference TRBV19 and TRBJ1-5, reads DGGITQSPKYLFRKEGQNVTLSCEQNLNHDAMYWYRQDPGQGLRLIYYSQIVNDFQKGDIAEGYSVSREKKESFPLTVTSAQKNPTAFYLCASSIGSTLIQPQHFGDGTRLSIL.

The V and J genes are TRBV14 and TRBJ1-3, with a weak D call TRBD1 (5 bases). The CDR3 length is 15 residues. Trimming stripped 0 bases from V and 0 bases from J, with 6 bases between. Per germline, CDR1 SGHDN and CDR2 FVKESK. The CDR3 protein is CASSQERGSGNTIYF. DNA of the CDR3: TGTGCCAGCAGCCAAGAGAGGGGCTCTGGAAACACCATATATTTT.

In its sample, this clonotype was seen many times. V gene TRBV11-3 combines with J gene TRBJ1-1, with D possibly being TRBD1 (5 bases). The CDR3 runs to 16 residues. The V gene lost 2 bases and the J gene lost 4 bases, with 17 bases spanning the gap. Germline V CDR1 and CDR2: SGHNT, YENEEA. Written as DNA, the CDR3 is TGTGCCAGCAGCTTACCCCGATGGGGGAGGATCACTGAAGCTTTCTTT. Translating it yields CASSLPRWGRITEAFF.

As DNA, the CDR3 is TGTGCCAGCAGTCCCGGGACAGGGATGAGGTTCTACACCTTC. Protein sequence: CASSPGTGMRFYTF. The rearrangement joins TRBV27 to TRBJ1-2; TRBD1 agrees at 9 bases. J gave up 10 bases and V 5 bases, and 11 bases lay outside the gene matches. Germline CDR1 is MNHEY and CDR2 is SMNVEV (reference sequence). This CDR3 is 14 amino acids long.

This clonotype was counted ten times or more. The chain links TRBV4-1 to TRBJ2-1; 11 bases map to TRBD2. The CDR3 is 15 amino acids. V shed 7 bases and J 5 bases; nucleotides not matched to a gene: 7. The germline CDR1 and CDR2 sequences are MGHRA and YSYEKL. CDR3 sequence (DNA): TGCGCCAGCAACCCGGGGACTAGCGGAAACAATGAGCAGTTCTTC. The encoded protein is CASNPGTSGNNEQFF.

This clonotype was seen repeatedly, ten times or more. This chain connects TRBV28 to TRBJ2-3; 8 bases match TRBD2. J lost 6 bases, V lost 2 bases, and 13 bases had no gene match. CDR3 length: 17 residues. Germline V CDR1 and CDR2: MDHEN, SYDVKM. As DNA, the CDR3 is TGTGCCAGCAGTTTACTCCCTCCAGCGGGAGTGGGGGATACGCAGTATTTT. Amino acids: CASSLLPPAGVGDTQYF. The variable domain in full, with the rest retrieved from reference TRBV28 and TRBJ2-3, is DVKVTQSSRYLVKRTGEKVFLECVQDMDHENMFWYRQDPGLGLRLIYFSYDVKMKEKGDIPEGYSVSREKKERFSLILESASTNQTSMYLCASSLLPPAGVGDTQYFGPGTRLTVL.

This clonotype has a count of ten or more. The V gene is TRBV5-1, the J gene TRBJ1-1, with D possibly being TRBD1 (6 bases). Germline V gene data show CDR1 as SGHRS and CDR2 as YFSETQ. V was clipped by 6 bases and J by 3 bases, with 15 bases between them. This CDR3 spans 14 amino acids. The CDR3, as DNA: TGCGCCAGCATCCCAGGGGTAGGAGACACTGAAGCTTTCTTT. Its translation is CASIPGVGDTEAFF.